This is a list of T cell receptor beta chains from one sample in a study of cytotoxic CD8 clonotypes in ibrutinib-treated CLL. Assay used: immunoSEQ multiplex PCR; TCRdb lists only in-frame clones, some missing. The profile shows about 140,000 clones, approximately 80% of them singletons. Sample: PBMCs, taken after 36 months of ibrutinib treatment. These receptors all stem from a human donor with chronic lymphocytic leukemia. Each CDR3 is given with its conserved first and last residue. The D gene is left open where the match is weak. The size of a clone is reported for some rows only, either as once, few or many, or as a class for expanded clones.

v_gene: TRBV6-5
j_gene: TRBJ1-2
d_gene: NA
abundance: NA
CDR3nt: TGTGCCAGCAGTTACTCGAACCGTGGGGTTGATGGCTACACCTTC
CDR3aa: CASSYSNRGVDGYTF

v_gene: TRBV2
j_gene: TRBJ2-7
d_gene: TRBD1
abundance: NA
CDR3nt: TGTGCCAGCAGTCAGACAGGGGATCCCTCCTACGAGCAGTACTTC
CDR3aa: CASSQTGDPSYEQYF

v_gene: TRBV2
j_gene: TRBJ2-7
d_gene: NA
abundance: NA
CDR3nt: TGTGCCAGCATTGCCCGAGGATCCTACGAGCAGTACTTC
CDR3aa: CASIARGSYEQYF

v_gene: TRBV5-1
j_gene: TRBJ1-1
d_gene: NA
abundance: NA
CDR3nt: TGCGCCAGCTACCGGGACGGTGGGACTGAAGCTTTCTTT
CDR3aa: CASYRDGGTEAFF

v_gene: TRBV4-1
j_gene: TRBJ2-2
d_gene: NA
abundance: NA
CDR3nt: TGCGCCAGCAGCCAGAATTTTGTCACCGGGGAGCTGTTTTTT
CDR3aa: CASSQNFVTGELFF

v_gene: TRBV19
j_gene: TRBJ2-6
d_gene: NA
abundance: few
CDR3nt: TGTGCCAGTAGTACCCTCCGCGGGCGGAGCTCTGGGGCCAACGTCCTGACTTTC
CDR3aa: CASSTLRGRSSGANVLTF

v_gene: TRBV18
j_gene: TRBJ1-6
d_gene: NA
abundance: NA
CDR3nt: TGTGCCAGCTCTCTGGATGTGGTTTTTTCACCCCTCCACTTT
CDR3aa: CASSLDVVFSPLHF

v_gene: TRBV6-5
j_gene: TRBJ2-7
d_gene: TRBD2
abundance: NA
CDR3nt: TGTGCCAGCATTAGGACTAGCGGGATAGGCGAGCAGTACTTC
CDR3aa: CASIRTSGIGEQYF

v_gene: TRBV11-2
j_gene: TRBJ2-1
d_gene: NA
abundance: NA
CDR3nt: TGTGCCAGCAGCTTAGGAGAATTTGGACTTCTCAATGAGCAGTTCTTC
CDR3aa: CASSLGEFGLLNEQFF

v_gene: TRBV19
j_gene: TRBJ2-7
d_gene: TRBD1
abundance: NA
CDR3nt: TGTGCCAGTAGACCCTCGGGACAGCACTACGAGCAGTACTTC
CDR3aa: CASRPSGQHYEQYF

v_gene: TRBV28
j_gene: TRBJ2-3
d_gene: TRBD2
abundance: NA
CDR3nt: TGTGCCACCGGGGACTATCTGGATACGCAGTATTTT
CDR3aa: CATGDYLDTQYF

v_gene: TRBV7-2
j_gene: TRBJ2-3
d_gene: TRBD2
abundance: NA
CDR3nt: TGTGCCAGCAGCCGGACTAGCGGCACAGATACGCAGTATTTT
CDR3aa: CASSRTSGTDTQYF

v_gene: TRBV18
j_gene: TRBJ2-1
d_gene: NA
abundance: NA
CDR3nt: TGTGCCAGCTCATTTCTCGTCGATGAGCAGTTCTTC
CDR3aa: CASSFLVDEQFF

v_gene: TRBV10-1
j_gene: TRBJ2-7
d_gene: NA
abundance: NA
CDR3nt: TGCGCCAGCAGTGACTCCATAGGGTCCTACGAGCAGTACTTC
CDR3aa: CASSDSIGSYEQYF

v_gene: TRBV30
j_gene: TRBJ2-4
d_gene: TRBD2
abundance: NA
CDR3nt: TGTGCCTGGACCCTGGGAGGGCGGGACATTCAGTACTTC
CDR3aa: CAWTLGGRDIQYF

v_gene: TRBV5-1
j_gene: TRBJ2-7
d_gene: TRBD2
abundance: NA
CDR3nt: TGCGCCAGCAGCGCCGTACTAGCGGGAGCATCCGAGCAGTACTTC
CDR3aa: CASSAVLAGASEQYF

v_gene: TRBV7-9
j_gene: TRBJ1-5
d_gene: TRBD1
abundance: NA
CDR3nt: TGTGCCAGCAGCCCGACAGGGGGCGGGAATCAGCCCCAGCATTTT
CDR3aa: CASSPTGGGNQPQHF

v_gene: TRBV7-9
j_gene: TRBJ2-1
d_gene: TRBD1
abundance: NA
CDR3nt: TGTGCCAGCAGCTTTACGCCGGGACAGGGGGGGAATGAGCAGTTCTTC
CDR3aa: CASSFTPGQGGNEQFF

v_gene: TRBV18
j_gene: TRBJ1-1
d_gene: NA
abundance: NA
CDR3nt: TGTGCCAGCTCACCACAGGCCCAGAACACTGAAGCTTTCTTT
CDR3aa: CASSPQAQNTEAFF

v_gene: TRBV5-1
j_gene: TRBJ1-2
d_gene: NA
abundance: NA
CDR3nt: TGCGCCAGCAGCAGGGTCGGAAGCTATGGCTACACCTTC
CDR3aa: CASSRVGSYGYTF

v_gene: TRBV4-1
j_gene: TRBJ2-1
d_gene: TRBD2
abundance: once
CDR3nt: TGCGCCAGCAGCCATCCCTCTGGACTAGCGGGAGGTGGGACCTACAATGAGCAGTTCTTC
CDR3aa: CASSHPSGLAGGGTYNEQFF

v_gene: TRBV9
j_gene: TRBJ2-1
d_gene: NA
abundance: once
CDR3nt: TGTGCCAGCAGCACCTTACCCACTGAGCAGTTCTTC
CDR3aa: CASSTLPTEQFF

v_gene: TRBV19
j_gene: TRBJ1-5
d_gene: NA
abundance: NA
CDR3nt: TGTGCCAGCTCTGCGGGGGGCAATCGGGGTCAGCCCCAGCATTTT
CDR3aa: CASSAGGNRGQPQHF

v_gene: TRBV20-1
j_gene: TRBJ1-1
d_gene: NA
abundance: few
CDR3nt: TGCAGTGCTGACCCTGGGGCTTTCTTT
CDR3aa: CSADPGAFF

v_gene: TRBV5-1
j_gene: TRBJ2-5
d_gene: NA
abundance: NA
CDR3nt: TGCGCCAGCAGCTTGGCCTTTAGTCAGGGACAAGAGACCCAGTACTTC
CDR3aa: CASSLAFSQGQETQYF

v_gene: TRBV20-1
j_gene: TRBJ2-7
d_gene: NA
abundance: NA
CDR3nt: TGCAGTGCTAGTATGGTTTACGAGCAGTACTTC
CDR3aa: CSASMVYEQYF

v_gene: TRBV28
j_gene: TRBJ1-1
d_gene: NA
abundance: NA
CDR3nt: TGTGCCAGCACAGTGTACTTGAACACTGAAGCTTTCTTT
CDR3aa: CASTVYLNTEAFF

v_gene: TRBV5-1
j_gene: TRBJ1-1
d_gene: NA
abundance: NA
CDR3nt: TGCGCCAGCAGCTTGGTTGGCAGCCTTAACACTGAAGCTTTCTTT
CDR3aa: CASSLVGSLNTEAFF

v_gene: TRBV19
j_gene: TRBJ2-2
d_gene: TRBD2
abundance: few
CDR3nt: TGTGCCAGTAGAAGGGCAGCGGGGGGGCCGAGCACCGGGGAGCTGTTTTTT
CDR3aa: CASRRAAGGPSTGELFF

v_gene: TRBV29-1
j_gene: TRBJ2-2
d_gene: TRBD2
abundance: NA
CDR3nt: TGCAGCATAAGGGAACTAGCGGCGAACACCGGGGAGCTGTTTTTT
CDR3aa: CSIRELAANTGELFF

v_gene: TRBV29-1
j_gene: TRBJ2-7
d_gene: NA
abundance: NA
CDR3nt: TGCAGCGTTGTGGTGTATGAGCAGTACTTC
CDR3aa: CSVVVYEQYF

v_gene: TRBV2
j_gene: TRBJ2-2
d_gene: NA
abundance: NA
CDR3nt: TGTGCCAGCAGCATCGGGGGAAACACCGGGGAGCTGTTTTTT
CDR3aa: CASSIGGNTGELFF

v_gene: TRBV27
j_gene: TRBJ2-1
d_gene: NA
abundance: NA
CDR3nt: TGTGCCAGCAGTTTCGGATATGAGCAGTTCTTC
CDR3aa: CASSFGYEQFF

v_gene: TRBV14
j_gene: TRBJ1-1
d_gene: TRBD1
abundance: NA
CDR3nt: TGTGCCAGCAGTTTTAGCAGGGGGCGAGGCACTGAAGCTTTCTTT
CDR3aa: CASSFSRGRGTEAFF

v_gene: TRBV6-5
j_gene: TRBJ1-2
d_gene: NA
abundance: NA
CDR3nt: TGTGCCAGCGGTTGGGGGTATGGCTACACCTTC
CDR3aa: CASGWGYGYTF

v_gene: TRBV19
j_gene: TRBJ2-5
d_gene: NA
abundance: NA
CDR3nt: TGTGCCAGTAGTACCTGGATGGAAGAGACCCAGTACTTC
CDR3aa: CASSTWMEETQYF

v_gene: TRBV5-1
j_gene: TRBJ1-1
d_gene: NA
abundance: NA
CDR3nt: TGCGCCAGCAGCTTAGGACAGCCCACTGAAGCTTTCTTT
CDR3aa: CASSLGQPTEAFF

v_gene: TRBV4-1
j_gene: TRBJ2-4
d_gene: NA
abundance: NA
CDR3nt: TGCGCCAGCAGCCAAGCGGGGTTAGCCAAAAACATTCAGTACTTC
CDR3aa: CASSQAGLAKNIQYF

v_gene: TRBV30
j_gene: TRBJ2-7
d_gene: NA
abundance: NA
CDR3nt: TGTGCCTGGAGTGTACAGGCTCCCCCCTACGAGCAGTACTTC
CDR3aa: CAWSVQAPPYEQYF

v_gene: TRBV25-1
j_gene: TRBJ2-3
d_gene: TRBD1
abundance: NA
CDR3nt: TGTGCCAGCACCCGGGACAGGGGGCTTGGCACAGATACGCAGTATTTT
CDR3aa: CASTRDRGLGTDTQYF

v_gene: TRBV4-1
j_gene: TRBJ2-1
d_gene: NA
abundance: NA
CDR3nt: TGCGCCAGCAGCCCACGGGCGACTTCTGACAATGAGCAGTTCTTC
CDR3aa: CASSPRATSDNEQFF

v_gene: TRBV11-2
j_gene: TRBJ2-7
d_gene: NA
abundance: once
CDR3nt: TGTGCCAGCAGCTTAGTTGGGACAACCACCGACGAGCAGTACTTC
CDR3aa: CASSLVGTTTDEQYF